One and the same sample provided the 17 T cell receptor beta chains below, sequenced in a study of long-term antiretroviral therapy in people with HIV. Samples were assayed with immunoSEQ v3.0 at survey level. Measured with immunoSEQ multiplex PCR; TCRdb has only the in-frame clones, and not every one. The sample records some 30,000 clones, roughly 87% being singletons. The sequences come from unsorted PBMCs, collected 1.1 years after starting antiretroviral therapy. All receptors derive from a man between 18 and 29 years old with HIV.

V usage is TRBV7-8 and J usage is TRBJ1-5, with a tentative D call TRBD1 (6 bases). This CDR3 has 16 residues. Germline CDR1 is SGHVS and CDR2 is FQNEAQ. The V end was cut by 5 bases, the J end by 0 bases, with 14 bases between. CDR3 DNA sequence: TGTGCCAGCAGCCCGAACAGGGCTTATAGCAATCAGCCCCAGCATTTT. Protein sequence: CASSPNRAYSNQPQHF.

This rearrangement joins TRBV4-3 to TRBJ2-3; TRBD2 matches 10 bases. Germline trimming cut 5 bases from V and 5 bases from J; bases unmatched to any gene: 7. This CDR3 has 15 residues. Germline V gene data show CDR1 as LGHNA and CDR2 as YSLEER. CDR3 residues: CASSDKAGGLDTQYF. In DNA, the CDR3 is TGCGCCAGCAGCGACAAAGCGGGAGGGTTAGATACGCAGTATTTT.

The chain links TRBV28 to TRBJ1-4, with D maybe TRBD1 (6 bases). This CDR3 has 16 amino acids. Germline CDR1 MDHEN, CDR2 SYDVKM. Trimming shortened V by 6 bases and J by 0 bases, and 14 bases separated the two germline ends. Written as DNA, the CDR3 is TGTGCCAGCAGACGGACAGAAGAGACAACTAATGAAAAACTGTTTTTT. This gives the protein CASRRTEETTNEKLFF.

The chain's CDR3 is CASGLGHIDDTQYF. The CDR3 DNA sequence: TGTGCTAGTGGTTTGGGGCATATTGACGATACGCAGTATTTT. The rearrangement joins TRBV12-5 to TRBJ2-3, with unresolved D. Germline V CDR1 and CDR2: LGHNT, FRNRAP. Trimming left V 1 base short and J 6 bases short, with 11 bases between. CDR3 length: 14 amino acids.

The chain employs TRBV6-4 and TRBJ2-1, with 8 bases that match TRBD1. The junction had 8 bases not matched to a gene; V was cut back by 5 bases and J by 8 bases. CDR3 length: 14 amino acids. CDR1 and CDR2 from the germline V gene are MRHNA and SNTAGT. The chain's CDR3 is CASSYFQGAYEQFF. The CDR3 coding sequence is TGTGCCAGCAGTTATTTTCAGGGGGCATATGAGCAGTTCTTC.

J is TRBJ2-3 and V is TRBV7-3, with TRBD2 identical over 9 bases. Losses at the gene ends were 5 bases for V and 0 bases for J; bases not matched to a gene: 6. The germline V gene encodes CDR1 SGHTA and CDR2 FQGTGA. The CDR3 is made up of 16 amino acids. The CDR3 DNA is TGTGCCAGCAGCCTGGGGCTAGCGGGGAGCACAGATACGCAGTATTTT. Amino acid sequence: CASSLGLAGSTDTQYF.

The chain carries TRBV5-1 and TRBJ2-7; the match to TRBD1 covers 10 bases. This CDR3 has 16 amino acids. Trimming cost V 4 bases and J 6 bases; bases outside gene matches: 13. CDR1 is SGHRS and CDR2 is YFSETQ in the germline V gene. CDR3 sequence (DNA): TGCGCCAGCAGCAGAACTACGGACAGGGGGATGGGCGAGCAGTACTTC. Protein sequence: CASSRTTDRGMGEQYF. The whole variable domain, filled in from reference TRBV5-1 and TRBJ2-7, reads KAGVTQTPRYLIKTRGQQVTLSCSPISGHRSVSWYQQTPGQGLQFLFEYFSETQRNKGNFPGRFSGRQFSNSRSEMNVSTLELGDSALYLCASSRTTDRGMGEQYFGPGTRLTVT.

J is TRBJ1-3 and V is TRBV6-1; D is uncertain. CDR3 length equals 15 residues. Per the germline V gene, CDR1 is MNHNS and CDR2 is SASEGT. The V gene lost 5 bases and the J gene lost 0 bases, with 11 bases spanning the gap. The CDR3 DNA reads as TGTGCCAGCAGTCCGGAAACGAGCTCTGGAAACACCATATATTTT. Translation: CASSPETSSGNTIYF.

This clone was counted a few times. The V and J genes are TRBV6-1 and TRBJ1-5; D not certain. Germline V gene data show CDR1 as MNHNS and CDR2 as SASEGT. V was pared by 2 bases and J by 15 bases, with 17 bases between. The CDR3 is made up of 13 amino acids. The CDR3 nucleotides are TGTGCCAGCAGTGAACCTTATACAATGTCCCGGCATTTT. Protein product: CASSEPYTMSRHF.

The V and J genes are TRBV6-5 and TRBJ1-2; 7 bases agree with TRBD1. J lost 4 bases, V lost 8 bases, and 10 bases had no gene match. Germline CDR1 is MNHEY and CDR2 is SVGAGI. The CDR3 runs to 14 residues. As DNA, the CDR3 is TGTGCCAGCGGGGAGGGGGCGCGTGGCTATGGCTACACCTTC. Translated, it gives CASGEGARGYGYTF.

J is TRBJ2-1 and V is TRBV7-2; D gene unclear. Germline-derived CDR1 and CDR2 are SGHTA and FQGNSA. The CDR3 runs 13 residues. V lost 7 bases and J lost 8, with 15 bases in between. The CDR3, as DNA: TGTGCCAGCACCTTTTTGGGTCGGGATGAGCAGTTCTTC. Protein: CASTFLGRDEQFF.

This rearrangement joins TRBV7-2 to TRBJ1-6; TRBD1 is a possible D gene (6 bases). Germline V gene data show CDR1 as SGHTA and CDR2 as FQGNSA. Deletions cut 5 bases from V and 4 bases from J, with 12 bases between. This CDR3 contains 15 residues. The chain's CDR3 is CASSPYRVYNSPLHF. CDR3 sequence (DNA): TGTGCCAGCAGCCCCTACAGGGTTTATAATTCACCCCTCCACTTT.

The chain has TRBV2 and TRBJ2-1; TRBD2 might be the D (7 bases). CDR1 is SNHLY, CDR2 FYNNEI, per germline. V was cut by 6 bases and J by 12 bases, with 12 bases left in between. This CDR3 has 11 amino acids. The CDR3 DNA reads TGTGCCAGCAGAGTCCGGGGGGCGCAGTTCTTC. It is translated as CASRVRGAQFF.

The chain couples TRBV5-1 to TRBJ2-1; 8 bases line up with TRBD1. V shed 0 bases and J 2 bases; nucleotides not matched to a gene: 4. Germline loops: CDR1 SGHRS, CDR2 YFSETQ. There are 16 residues in the CDR3. CDR3 nucleotide sequence: TGCGCCAGCAGCTTGGGCCAGGGGGCCCCCTACAATGAGCAGTTCTTC. It translates to CASSLGQGAPYNEQFF.

The V gene is TRBV7-8, the J gene TRBJ1-6, with 7 bases lining up with TRBD1. J lost 8 bases, V lost 3 bases, and 19 bases had no gene match. This CDR3 has 19 residues. Germline V gene sequence: CDR1 SGHVS, CDR2 FQNEAQ. CDR3 sequence reads: CASSLWGTDAPTPDSPLHF. The CDR3 DNA is TGTGCCAGCAGCTTGTGGGGGACAGACGCCCCTACCCCGGATTCACCCCTCCACTTT.

The chain is built from TRBV4-3 and TRBJ2-1; a possible D gene is TRBD2 (5 bases). The CDR3 runs to 14 residues. V was pared by 0 bases and J by 10 bases, with 13 bases between. Germline V gene data show CDR1 as LGHNA and CDR2 as YSLEER. CDR3 region: CASSQDPTSGEQFF. The CDR3 DNA reads as TGCGCCAGCAGCCAAGACCCAACTAGTGGGGAGCAGTTCTTC.

This clone was seen only a few times. J is TRBJ1-1 and V is TRBV11-1; a weak D match, TRBD1 (5 bases). The CDR3 is 17 residues long. The V gene lost 2 bases and the J gene lost 0 bases, with 16 bases spanning the gap. The V gene's germline CDR1 is SGHAT and CDR2 FQDESV (reference sequence). The DNA of the CDR3 is TGTGCCAGCAGCTTAACCCTCCAGGGCGAAATGAACACTGAAGCTTTCTTT. Translated: CASSLTLQGEMNTEAFF.